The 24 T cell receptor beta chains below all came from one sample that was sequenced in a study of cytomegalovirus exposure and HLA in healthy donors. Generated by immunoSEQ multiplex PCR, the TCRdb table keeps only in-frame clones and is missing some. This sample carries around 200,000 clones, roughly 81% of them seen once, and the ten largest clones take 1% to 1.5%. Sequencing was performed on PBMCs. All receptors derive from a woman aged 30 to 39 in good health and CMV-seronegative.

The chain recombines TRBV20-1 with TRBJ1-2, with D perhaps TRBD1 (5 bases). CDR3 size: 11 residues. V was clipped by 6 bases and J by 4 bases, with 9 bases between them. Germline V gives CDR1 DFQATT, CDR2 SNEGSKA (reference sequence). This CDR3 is CSATGLYGYTF. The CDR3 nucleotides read TGCAGTGCAACGGGACTCTATGGCTACACCTTC.

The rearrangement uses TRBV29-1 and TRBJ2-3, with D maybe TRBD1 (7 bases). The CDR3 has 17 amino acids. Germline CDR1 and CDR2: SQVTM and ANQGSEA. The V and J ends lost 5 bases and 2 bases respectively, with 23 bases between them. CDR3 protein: CSVRQGGLSVATDTQYF. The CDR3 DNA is TGCAGCGTTAGGCAGGGGGGACTTTCAGTTGCCACAGATACGCAGTATTTT.

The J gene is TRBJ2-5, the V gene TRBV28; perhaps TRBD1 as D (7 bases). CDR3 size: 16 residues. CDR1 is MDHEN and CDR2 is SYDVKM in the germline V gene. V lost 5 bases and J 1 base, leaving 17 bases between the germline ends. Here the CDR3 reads CASSISTGTLQETQYF. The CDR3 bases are TGTGCCAGCAGTATATCGACAGGGACTCTCCAAGAGACCCAGTACTTC.

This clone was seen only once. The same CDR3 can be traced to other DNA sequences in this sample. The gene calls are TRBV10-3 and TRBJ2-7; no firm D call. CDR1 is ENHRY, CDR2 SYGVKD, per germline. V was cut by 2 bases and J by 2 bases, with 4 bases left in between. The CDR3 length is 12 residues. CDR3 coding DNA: TGTGCCATCAGTGAGACGGCCTACGAGCAGTACTTC. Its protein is CAISETAYEQYF.

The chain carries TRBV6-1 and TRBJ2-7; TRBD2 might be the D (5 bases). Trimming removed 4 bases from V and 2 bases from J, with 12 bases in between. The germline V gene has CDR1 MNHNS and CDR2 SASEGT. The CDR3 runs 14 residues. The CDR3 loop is CASSAVPRAYEQYF. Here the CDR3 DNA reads TGTGCCAGCAGTGCCGTTCCGCGGGCCTACGAGCAGTACTTC.

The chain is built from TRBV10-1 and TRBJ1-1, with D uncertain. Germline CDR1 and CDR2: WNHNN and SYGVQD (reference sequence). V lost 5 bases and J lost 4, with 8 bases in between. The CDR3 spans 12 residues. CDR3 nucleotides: TGCGCCAGCAGTACTGGAGGCACTGAAGCTTTCTTT. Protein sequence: CASSTGGTEAFF.

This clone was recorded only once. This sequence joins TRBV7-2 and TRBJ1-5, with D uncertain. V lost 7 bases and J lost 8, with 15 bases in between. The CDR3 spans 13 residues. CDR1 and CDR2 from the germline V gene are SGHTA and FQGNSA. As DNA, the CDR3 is TGTGCCAGCACCCCTCCGGCGGGAAAGCCCCAGCATTTT. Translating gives CASTPPAGKPQHF.

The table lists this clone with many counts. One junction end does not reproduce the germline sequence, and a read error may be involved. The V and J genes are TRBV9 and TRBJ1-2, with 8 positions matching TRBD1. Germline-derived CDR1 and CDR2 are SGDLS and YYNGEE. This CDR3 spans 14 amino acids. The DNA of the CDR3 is TGTGCCAGCAGCGTAGTATCAGGGGGCCAATTGTCAGCCTTC. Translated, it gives CASSVVSGGQLSAF.

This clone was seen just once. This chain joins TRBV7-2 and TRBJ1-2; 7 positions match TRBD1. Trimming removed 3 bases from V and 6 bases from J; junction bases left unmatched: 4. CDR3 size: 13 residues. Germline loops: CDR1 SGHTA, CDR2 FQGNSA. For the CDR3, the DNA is TGTGCCAGCAGCTTCGGACAGGTCCATGGCTACACCTTC. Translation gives CASSFGQVHGYTF.

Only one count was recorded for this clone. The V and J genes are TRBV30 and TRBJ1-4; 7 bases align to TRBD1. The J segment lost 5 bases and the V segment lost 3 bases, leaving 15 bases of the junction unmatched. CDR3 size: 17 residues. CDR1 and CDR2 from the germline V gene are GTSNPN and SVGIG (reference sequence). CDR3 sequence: CAWRAGRQGRGNEKLFF. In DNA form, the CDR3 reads TGTGCCTGGAGGGCCGGAAGACAGGGAAGGGGGAATGAAAAACTGTTTTTT.

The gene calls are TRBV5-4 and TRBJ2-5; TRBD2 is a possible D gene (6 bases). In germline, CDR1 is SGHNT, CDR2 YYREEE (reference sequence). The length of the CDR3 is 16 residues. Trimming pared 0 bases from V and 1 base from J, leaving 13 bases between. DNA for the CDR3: TGTGCCAGCAGCTTGGGAGGAGGGCAGCCCCAAGAGACCCAGTACTTC. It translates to CASSLGGGQPQETQYF. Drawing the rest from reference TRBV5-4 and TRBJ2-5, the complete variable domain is ETGVTQSPTHLIKTRGQQVTLRCSSQSGHNTVSWYQQALGQGPQFIFQYYREEENGRGNFPPRFSGLQFPNYSSELNVNALELDDSALYLCASSLGGGQPQETQYFGPGTRLLVL.

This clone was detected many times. In DNA, the CDR3 is TGTGCCAGTACCTTGGGCCTTTTACCCCAGCCCCAGCATTTT. Its translation is CASTLGLLPQPQHF. V and J are TRBV19 and TRBJ1-5; the D is unclear. Germline assignment: CDR1 LNHDA and CDR2 SQIVND (reference sequence). CDR3 length: 14 amino acids. V gave up 7 bases and J gave up 7 bases, with 17 bases separating them.

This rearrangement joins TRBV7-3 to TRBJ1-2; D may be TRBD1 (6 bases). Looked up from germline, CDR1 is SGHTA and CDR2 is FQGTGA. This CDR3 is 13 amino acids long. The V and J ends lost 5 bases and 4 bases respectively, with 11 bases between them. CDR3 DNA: TGTGCCAGCAGCGAAGGACAGCGCTATGGCTACACCTTC. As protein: CASSEGQRYGYTF.

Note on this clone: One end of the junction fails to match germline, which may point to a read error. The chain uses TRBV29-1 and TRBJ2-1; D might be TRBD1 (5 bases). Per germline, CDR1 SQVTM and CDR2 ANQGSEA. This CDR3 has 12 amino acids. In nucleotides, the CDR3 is TGCAGCGTGGGGCCAGCCTACAATGAGCAGCTCTTC. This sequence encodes CSVGPAYNEQLF.

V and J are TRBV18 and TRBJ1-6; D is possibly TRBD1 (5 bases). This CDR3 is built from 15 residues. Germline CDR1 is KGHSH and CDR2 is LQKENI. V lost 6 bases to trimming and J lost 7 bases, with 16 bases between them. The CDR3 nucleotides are TGTGCCAGCTCTCCGAATAGGGGATGGAATTCACCCCTCCACTTT. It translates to CASSPNRGWNSPLHF.

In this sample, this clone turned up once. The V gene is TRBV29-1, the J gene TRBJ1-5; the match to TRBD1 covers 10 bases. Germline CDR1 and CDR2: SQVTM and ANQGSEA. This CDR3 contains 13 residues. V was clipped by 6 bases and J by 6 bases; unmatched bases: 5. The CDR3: CSVGQGGGQPQHF. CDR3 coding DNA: TGCAGCGTCGGACAGGGGGGGGGTCAGCCCCAGCATTTT.

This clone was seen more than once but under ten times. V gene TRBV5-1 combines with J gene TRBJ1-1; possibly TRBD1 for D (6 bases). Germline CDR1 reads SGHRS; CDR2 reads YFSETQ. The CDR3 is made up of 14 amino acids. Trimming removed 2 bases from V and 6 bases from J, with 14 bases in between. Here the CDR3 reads CASSFTGGRAEAFF. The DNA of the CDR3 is TGCGCCAGCAGCTTTACTGGGGGCCGGGCTGAAGCTTTCTTT.

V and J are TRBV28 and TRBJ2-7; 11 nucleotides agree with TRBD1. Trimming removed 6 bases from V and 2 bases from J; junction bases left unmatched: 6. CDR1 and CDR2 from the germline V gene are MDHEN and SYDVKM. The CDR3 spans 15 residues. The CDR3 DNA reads TGTGCCAGCAGCGGCGGGACAGGGGGGACCTACGAGCAGTACTTC. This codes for CASSGGTGGTYEQYF.

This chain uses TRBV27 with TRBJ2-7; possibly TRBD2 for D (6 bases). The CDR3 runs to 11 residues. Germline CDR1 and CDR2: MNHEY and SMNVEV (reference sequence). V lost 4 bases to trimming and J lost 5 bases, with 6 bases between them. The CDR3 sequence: CASSWGDEQYF. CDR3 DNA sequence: TGTGCCAGCAGTTGGGGGGACGAGCAGTACTTC.

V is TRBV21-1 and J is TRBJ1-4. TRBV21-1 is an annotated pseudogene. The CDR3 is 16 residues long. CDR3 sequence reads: CASSKDRGPTNEKLFF. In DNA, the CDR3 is TGTGCCAGCAGCAAAGACCGCGGGCCAACTAATGAAAAACTGTTTTTT.

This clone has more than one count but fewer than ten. For the CDR3, the DNA is TGTGCCAGCAGTAGGACAGGGGGAGGATATGGCTACACCTTC. Translated: CASSRTGGGYGYTF. The chain combines TRBV6-5 with TRBJ1-2; TRBD1 matches 10 bases. Losses at the gene ends were 5 bases for V and 5 bases for J; bases not matched to a gene: 5. Germline V gives CDR1 MNHEY, CDR2 SVGAGI. This CDR3 comprises 14 residues.

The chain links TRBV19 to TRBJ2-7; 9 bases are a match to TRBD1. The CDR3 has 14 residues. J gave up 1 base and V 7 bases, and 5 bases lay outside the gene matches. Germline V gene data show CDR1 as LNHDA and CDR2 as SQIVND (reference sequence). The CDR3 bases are TGTGCCAGTAAACTGACAGGGGGATCCTACGAGCAGTACTTC. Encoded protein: CASKLTGGSYEQYF.

As DNA, the CDR3 is TGTGCCAGCAGCTTGATGGGCCTGACCTACAATGAGCAGTTCTTC. This encodes CASSLMGLTYNEQFF. The chain joins TRBV5-6 to TRBJ2-1; D is unresolved. The germline CDR1 and CDR2 sequences are SGHDT and YYEEEE. V was clipped by 1 base and J by 2 bases, with 10 bases between them. The CDR3 runs 15 residues.

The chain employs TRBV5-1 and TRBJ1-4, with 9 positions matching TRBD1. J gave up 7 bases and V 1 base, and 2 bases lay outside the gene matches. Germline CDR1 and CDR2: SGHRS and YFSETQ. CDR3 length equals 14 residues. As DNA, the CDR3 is TGCGCCAGCAGCTTGACAGGGGGCACTGAAAAACTGTTTTTT. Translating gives CASSLTGGTEKLFF.